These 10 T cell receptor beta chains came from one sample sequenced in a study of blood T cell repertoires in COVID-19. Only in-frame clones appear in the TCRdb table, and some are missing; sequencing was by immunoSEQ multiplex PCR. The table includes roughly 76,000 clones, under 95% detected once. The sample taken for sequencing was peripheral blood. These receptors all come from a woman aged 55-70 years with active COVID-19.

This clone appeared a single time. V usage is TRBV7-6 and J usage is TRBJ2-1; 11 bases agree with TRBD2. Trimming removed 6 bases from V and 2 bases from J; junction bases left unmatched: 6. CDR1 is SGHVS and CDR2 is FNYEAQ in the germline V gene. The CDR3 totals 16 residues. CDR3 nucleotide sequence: TGTGCCAGCAGTAAATTAGCGGGAGGGCCCTACAATGAGCAGTTCTTC. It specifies CASSKLAGGPYNEQFF.

CDR3 protein: CASSLEVGMKTQYF. The CDR3 nucleotides read TGCGCCAGCAGCTTGGAGGTGGGCATGAAGACCCAGTACTTC. The J gene is TRBJ2-5, the V gene TRBV5-1; no firm D call. The CDR3 is 14 residues long. V was shortened by 0 bases and J by 6 bases, with 12 bases between the two germline ends. Per germline, CDR1 SGHRS and CDR2 YFSETQ.

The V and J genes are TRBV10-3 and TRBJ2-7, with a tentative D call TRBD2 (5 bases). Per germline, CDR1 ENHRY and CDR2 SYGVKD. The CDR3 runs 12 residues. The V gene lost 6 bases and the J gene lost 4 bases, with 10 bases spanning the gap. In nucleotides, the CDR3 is TGTGCCATCAGCCCGGGATTTTACGAGCAGTACTTC. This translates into CAISPGFYEQYF.

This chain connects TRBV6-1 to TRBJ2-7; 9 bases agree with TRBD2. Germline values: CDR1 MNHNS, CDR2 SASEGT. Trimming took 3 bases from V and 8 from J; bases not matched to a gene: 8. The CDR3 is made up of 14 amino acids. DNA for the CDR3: TGTGCCAGCAGTGATGGCGGGGGGGGCGGTCAGCAGTACTTC. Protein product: CASSDGGGGGQQYF.

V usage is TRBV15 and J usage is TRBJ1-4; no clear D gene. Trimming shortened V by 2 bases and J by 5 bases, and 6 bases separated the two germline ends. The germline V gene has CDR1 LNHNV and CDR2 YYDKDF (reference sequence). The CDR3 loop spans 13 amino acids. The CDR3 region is CATSRNFNEKLFF. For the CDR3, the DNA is TGTGCCACCAGCAGAAACTTCAATGAAAAACTGTTTTTT.

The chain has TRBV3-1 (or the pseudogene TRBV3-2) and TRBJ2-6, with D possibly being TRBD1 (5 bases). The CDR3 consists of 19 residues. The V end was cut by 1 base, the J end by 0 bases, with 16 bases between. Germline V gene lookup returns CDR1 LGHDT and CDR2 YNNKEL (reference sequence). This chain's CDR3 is CASSQGPQGLNSGANVLTF. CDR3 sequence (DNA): TGTGCCAGCAGCCAAGGCCCCCAGGGATTGAACTCTGGGGCCAACGTCCTGACTTTC.

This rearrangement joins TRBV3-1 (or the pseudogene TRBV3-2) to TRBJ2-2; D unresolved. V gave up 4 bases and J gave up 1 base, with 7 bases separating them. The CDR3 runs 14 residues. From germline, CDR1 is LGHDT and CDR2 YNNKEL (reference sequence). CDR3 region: CASSPRWNTGELFF. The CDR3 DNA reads TGTGCCAGCAGCCCTAGATGGAACACCGGGGAGCTGTTTTTT.

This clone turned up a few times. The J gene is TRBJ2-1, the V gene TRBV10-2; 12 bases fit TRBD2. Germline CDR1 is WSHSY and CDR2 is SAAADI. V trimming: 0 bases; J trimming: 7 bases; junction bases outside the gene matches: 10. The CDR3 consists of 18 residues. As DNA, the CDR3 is TGCGCCAGCAGTGAGTCGCTAGCGGGAGGGCCCAGGTCGAATGAGCAGTTCTTC. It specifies CASSESLAGGPRSNEQFF.

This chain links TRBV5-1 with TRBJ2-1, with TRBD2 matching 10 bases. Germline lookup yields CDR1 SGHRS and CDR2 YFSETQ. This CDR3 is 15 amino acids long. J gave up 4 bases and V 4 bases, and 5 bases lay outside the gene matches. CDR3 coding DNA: TGCGCCAGCAGCGTGACTAGCGGGCCATACAATGAGCAGTTCTTC. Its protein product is CASSVTSGPYNEQFF. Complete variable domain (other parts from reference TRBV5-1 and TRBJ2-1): KAGVTQTPRYLIKTRGQQVTLSCSPISGHRSVSWYQQTPGQGLQFLFEYFSETQRNKGNFPGRFSGRQFSNSRSEMNVSTLELGDSALYLCASSVTSGPYNEQFFGPGTRLTVL.

DNA for the CDR3: TGTGCCAGCAGCTCCGGGACAGGGGGTTCCTTAACCTTC. Residues: CASSSGTGGSLTF. The J gene is TRBJ1-2, the V gene TRBV12-3 or TRBV12-4; 11 nucleotides agree with TRBD1. This CDR3 is 13 amino acids long. V lost 6 bases to trimming and J lost 14 bases; unmatched junction nucleotides: 11.